This TCR beta chain came from a study of blood T cell repertoires in COVID-19. Seattle patient enrollment occurred during active infection, with longitudinal follow-up thereafter. The V gene lost 0 bases and the J gene lost 8 bases, with 16 bases spanning the gap. The CDR3 length is 15 residues. Germline CDR1 reads LGHNA; CDR2 reads YNFKEQ. Sequencing used immunoSEQ multiplex PCR; TCRdb keeps in-frame clones, though not all of them. The sample carries roughly 150,000 clones, approximately 93% recorded once. The sample comprised peripheral blood. This chain links TRBV4-2 with TRBJ1-2; possible D gene TRBD1, 6 bases. This clonotype originated in a woman aged 60-75 years with COVID-19, enrolled during active disease. This CDR3 is CASSQDRRGAGGYTF. The CDR3 bases are TGTGCCAGCAGCCAAGATCGTCGGGGGGCGGGCGGCTACACCTTC.